These 15 T cell receptor beta chains were all obtained from the same sample, sequenced in a study of shared clonotypes between healthy human individuals (dated by TCRdb to between 2020 and 2021). The library was obtained by the immunoSEQ multiplex PCR assay. TCRdb took this table from immuneACCESS and kept in-frame rearrangements with V and J called. Such tables lack part of the clones; where checked against another copy, unresolved V genes explain under half of the gap, and the rest is unexplained. The sample contains roughly 2.5 million clones, around 90% of them found a single time. The ten largest make up roughly 0.15% of the sample. Input material: naive CD4+ T cells sorted from blood. Taken with the paper, the label for cell subset or site translates to: CD45RA+ positively selected. Receptors originate from a man aged 18-30 years in good health.

This clone was found once. The V call is TRBV27, the J call TRBJ1-5; D perhaps matches TRBD1 (6 bases). Germline V gene data show CDR1 as MNHEY and CDR2 as SMNVEV (reference sequence). V lost 4 bases and J 1 base, leaving 8 bases between the germline ends. The length of the CDR3 is 14 residues. CDR3 in amino acids: CASSSGHSNQPQHF. The CDR3 DNA is TGTGCCAGCAGTTCGGGACACAGCAATCAGCCCCAGCATTTT.

J is TRBJ2-7 and V is TRBV18; tentatively, D is TRBD1 or TRBD2 (5 bases each). Trimming stripped 4 bases from V and 2 bases from J, with 18 bases between. The CDR3 consists of 16 residues. Germline values: CDR1 KGHSH, CDR2 LQKENI. CDR3 sequence: CASSRPRAEAPYEQYF. CDR3 coding DNA: TGTGCCAGCTCACGTCCCAGGGCGGAGGCCCCCTACGAGCAGTACTTC.

The rearrangement uses TRBV30 and TRBJ2-5; TRBD2 aligns across 8 bases. The CDR3 is made up of 15 amino acids. Per germline, CDR1 GTSNPN and CDR2 SVGIG (reference sequence). V dropped 0 bases and J dropped 1; count of bases not matched to a gene: 4. CDR3 nucleotides: TGTGCCTGGAGTGTATTTGCGGGGGGCCAAGAGACCCAGTACTTC. Protein product: CAWSVFAGGQETQYF.

CDR3 DNA: TGTGCCAGCAACGTAGGGGTCCAAGAGACCCAGTACTTC. It codes for CASNVGVQETQYF. This chain connects TRBV28 to TRBJ2-5, with D maybe TRBD1 (5 bases). Trimming cost V 7 bases and J 1 base, with 10 bases left between them. This CDR3 is built from 13 residues. The germline gives CDR1 MDHEN, CDR2 SYDVKM. The variable domain in full, with the rest retrieved from reference TRBV28 and TRBJ2-5, is DVKVTQSSRYLVKRTGEKVFLECVQDMDHENMFWYRQDPGLGLRLIYFSYDVKMKEKGDIPEGYSVSREKKERFSLILESASTNQTSMYLCASNVGVQETQYFGPGTRLLVL.

The rearrangement uses TRBV11-3 and TRBJ1-1, with D possibly being TRBD1 (6 bases). The CDR3 consists of 17 residues. V shed 0 bases and J shed 1 base, with 15 bases lying between them. CDR1 is SGHNT and CDR2 is YENEEA in the germline V gene. The CDR3 is CASSLDSGGQRNTEAFF. The CDR3 nucleotides read TGTGCCAGCAGCTTAGATAGTGGGGGGCAAAGGAACACTGAAGCTTTCTTT.

The chain is built from TRBV13 and TRBJ1-6; D unclear. Germline CDR1 is PRHDT and CDR2 is FYEKMQ (reference sequence). The V end was cut by 4 bases, the J end by 0 bases, with 13 bases between. The CDR3 is made up of 17 amino acids. CDR3 nucleotide sequence: TGTGCCAGCAGCTCTTACTCCTTAAGCTCCTATAATTCACCCCTCCACTTT. Encoded protein: CASSSYSLSSYNSPLHF.

The V gene is TRBV6-6, the J gene TRBJ1-4; 7 bases are shared with TRBD1. The CDR3 loop spans 14 amino acids. Germline CDR1 is MNHNY and CDR2 is SVGAGI (reference sequence). J gave up 6 bases and V 4 bases, and 5 bases lay outside the gene matches. CDR3 region: CASSSGTAYEKLFF. The CDR3 nucleotides are TGTGCCAGCAGTTCCGGGACAGCTTATGAAAAACTGTTTTTT.

The chain has TRBV5-3 and TRBJ2-2; D gene uncertain. TRBV5-3 is placed among ORFs of uncertain function. This CDR3 is 16 amino acids long. Trimming left V 1 base short and J 1 base short, with 11 bases between. As DNA, the CDR3 is TGTGCCAGAAGCTTGAATCCGACAATGAACACCGGGGAGCTGTTTTTT. Translated, it gives CARSLNPTMNTGELFF.

The CDR3, as DNA: TGTGCCAGCTCCCCGACCGGACGCAATCAGCCCCAGCATTTT. It translates to CASSPTGRNQPQHF. This chain connects TRBV18 to TRBJ1-5; no definite D call. Trimming shortened V by 6 bases and J by 2 bases, and 11 bases separated the two germline ends. The CDR3 totals 14 residues. The germline V gene encodes CDR1 KGHSH and CDR2 LQKENI.

This chain uses TRBV9 with TRBJ2-2; TRBD2 aligns across 10 bases. Per germline, CDR1 SGDLS and CDR2 YYNGEE. The CDR3 loop spans 17 amino acids. V lost 3 bases to trimming and J lost 4 bases; unmatched junction nucleotides: 9. CDR3 sequence: CASSGQIAGGGTGELFF. DNA of the CDR3: TGTGCCAGCAGCGGACAAATAGCGGGGGGCGGCACCGGGGAGCTGTTTTTT.

The rearrangement joins TRBV30 to TRBJ1-4, with 9 bases aligning to TRBD1. Germline CDR1 GTSNPN, CDR2 SVGIG (reference sequence). J gave up 4 bases and V 3 bases, and 3 bases lay outside the gene matches. CDR3 length equals 14 residues. The CDR3 DNA reads as TGTGCCTGGAGCGGACAGGGGCGTAATGAAAAACTGTTTTTT. This translates into CAWSGQGRNEKLFF.

This sequence joins TRBV5-1 and TRBJ1-6; perhaps TRBD1 as D (6 bases). V was shortened by 4 bases and J by 6 bases, with 17 bases between the two germline ends. The CDR3 covers 16 residues. Per germline, CDR1 SGHRS and CDR2 YFSETQ. This CDR3 is CASSPTRTDINSPLHF. CDR3 bases: TGCGCCAGCAGCCCTACCCGGACAGACATTAATTCACCCCTCCACTTT.

The chain has TRBV7-6 and TRBJ2-1; 7 bases map to TRBD2. Trimming cost V 4 bases and J 6 bases; bases outside gene matches: 9. The CDR3 sequence is 15 residues long. Germline V gene sequence: CDR1 SGHVS, CDR2 FNYEAQ. The CDR3 region is CASSSSPGGFNEQFF. Here the CDR3 DNA reads TGTGCCAGCAGCTCAAGTCCGGGAGGTTTCAATGAGCAGTTCTTC.

A word on this clone: The sample has other DNA sequences that encode this CDR3 too. The CDR3 bases are TGTGCCATCAGTGACCCCGGACAGGGGGACTACGAGCAGTACTTC. Residues: CAISDPGQGDYEQYF. The chain links TRBV10-3 to TRBJ2-7; 10 bases align to TRBD1. Germline CDR1 is ENHRY and CDR2 is SYGVKD. The CDR3 spans 15 residues. V was pared by 3 bases and J by 3 bases, with 5 bases of the junction left unmatched.

V is TRBV6-5 and J is TRBJ1-2; TRBD1 aligns across 9 bases. This CDR3 has 15 residues. Germline CDR1 is MNHEY and CDR2 is SVGAGI. The V segment lost 7 bases and the J segment 3 bases; nucleotides outside the gene matches: 9. CDR3 protein: CASNPRGQGDYGYTF. CDR3 coding DNA: TGTGCCAGCAACCCGCGGGGACAGGGTGACTATGGCTACACCTTC.